This T cell receptor (beta chain) was obtained from a study of OX40 agonist ivuxolimab in advanced cancers. Turning to the overall study: The costimulatory receptor OX40 (CD134) was targeted by ivuxolimab, a fully human IgG2 agonistic monoclonal antibody. Intravenous ivuxolimab was administered to patients every 2 weeks at six dose levels: 0.01, 0.1, 0.3, 1.5, 3 and 10 mg/kg. Patients were allowed to have had prior anti-PD-1, anti-PD-L1 or anti-CTLA-4 therapy, and 40% of the dose-escalation patients had previously received checkpoint inhibitors. Partial responses occurred in three dose-escalation patients, of whom one had hepatocellular carcinoma and two had cutaneous melanoma. In the dose-escalation cohort, roughly 80% of patients were male, and the mean age was approximately 60 years, with a range of 23 to 79. Of the approximately 53 patients in dose escalation, 19 had hepatocellular carcinoma, some 15 had melanoma, 9 had renal cell carcinoma and 9 had head and neck cancer. The point of sequencing TCRbeta in the periphery was to test whether ivuxolimab changed TCR sequence diversity and drove clonal T-cell expansion. The paper describes the monotherapy dose-escalation part (N = 52 patients) of the phase I trial of ivuxolimab.

CDR1 is given as SNHLY and CDR2 as FYNNEI, both from the germline V gene. The CDR3, cysteine through phenylalanine, is 14 amino acids long. Only CDR3 DNA remains: 42 bases, in frame from the first base. The germline V end is reduced by 6 bases and the J end by 2 bases; junction bases left unmatched: 1. Patients with autoimmune disease history or receiving systemic immunosuppression were excluded from the trial. In every dose cohort, peripheral blood was drawn for TCR sequencing at baseline, cycle 4 day 1, and cycle 7 day 1. Samples were obtained from an open-label, multicenter, first-in-human phase I dose-escalation trial of ivuxolimab. Adults with locally advanced or metastatic melanoma, renal cell carcinoma, hepatocellular carcinoma or head and neck squamous cell carcinoma were enrolled in the trial. Before TCR sequencing, CD4+ and CD8+ T cells were separately sorted from peripheral blood. For sequencing of the TCRbeta CDR3 region, genomic DNA was extracted from the sorted cells. The immunoSEQ Assay was used to sequence the TCRbeta CDR3 regions. TCRdb took over this immuneACCESS table, retaining in-frame rearrangements with V and J assigned. Such tables are incomplete; in checked studies, under half of the missing clones stem from an unresolved V gene, and the remainder is unexplained. The sample table shows fewer than 100,000 clones, and roughly 90% are seen once. More than 8.5% of the sample is held by the ten biggest clonotypes.

Paper-wide results and their limitations: At doses from 0.1 to 3.0 mg/kg, clonal expansion was seen in both CD4+ and CD8+ blood T cells between baseline and week 6. After ivuxolimab, CD8+ T cells had more expanded clones than CD4+ T cells on average. Low levels of normalized T-cell clonal expansion were also seen in some nonresponding patients. Partial responders in the 0.1-3.0 mg/kg groups had among the lowest normalized peripheral clonal expansion, especially among CD8+ T cells. The antigen specificity of the peripheral T cells that underwent clonal expansion was not determined.

Concerning this clone itself: The antigen it recognizes is unknown. Nothing much larger sits one base from this clone, and base qualities are not available. The same CDR3 arises from other DNA sequences in this sample as well.

The receptor was isolated from an adult with an advanced solid tumor such as melanoma, head and neck, liver or kidney cancer. The input for sequencing was CD4+ or CD8+ T cells sorted from blood, taken in a trial of the OX40 agonist ivuxolimab. The V and J genes are TRBV2 and TRBJ1-5, and TRBD1 aligns with 10 junction nucleotides. The DNA sequence is TGTGCCAGCAGCGGGACAGGGGGCAATCAGCCCCAGCATTTT. Its coded protein is CASSGTGGNQPQHF.